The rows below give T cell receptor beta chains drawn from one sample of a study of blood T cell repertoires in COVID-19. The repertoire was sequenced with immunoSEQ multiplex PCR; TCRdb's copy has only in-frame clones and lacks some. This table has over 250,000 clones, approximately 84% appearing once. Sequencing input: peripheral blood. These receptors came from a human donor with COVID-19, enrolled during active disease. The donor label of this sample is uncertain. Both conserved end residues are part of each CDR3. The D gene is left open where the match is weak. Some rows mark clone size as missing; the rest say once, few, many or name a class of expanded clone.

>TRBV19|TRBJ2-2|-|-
CASSTEGRNTGELFF
TGTGCCAGTAGTACAGAGGGCCGTAACACCGGGGAGCTGTTTTTT
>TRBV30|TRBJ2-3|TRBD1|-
CAWNRGSTDTQYF
TGTGCCTGGAACAGGGGCAGCACAGATACGCAGTATTTT
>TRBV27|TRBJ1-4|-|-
CATAALATNEKLFF
TGTGCCACCGCCGCGTTAGCAACTAATGAAAAACTGTTTTTT
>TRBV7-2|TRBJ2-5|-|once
CASTPWGGGLQETQYF
TGTGCCAGCACTCCGTGGGGCGGTGGGTTACAAGAGACCCAGTACTTC
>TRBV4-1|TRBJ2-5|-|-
CASSQDRRGYQETQYF
TGCGCCAGCAGCCAAGATCGTAGGGGGTACCAAGAGACCCAGTACTTC
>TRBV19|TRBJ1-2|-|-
CASSIVAGASGYTF
TGTGCCAGTAGTATAGTGGCAGGGGCAAGCGGCTACACCTTC
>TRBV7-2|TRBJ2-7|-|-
CASSLTAGTSSYEQYF
TGTGCCAGCAGCCTAACGGCCGGGACTTCCTCCTACGAGCAGTACTTC
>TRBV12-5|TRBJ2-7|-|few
CASGLGSGIGYEQYF
TGTGCTAGTGGACTAGGTAGCGGTATAGGCTACGAGCAGTACTTC
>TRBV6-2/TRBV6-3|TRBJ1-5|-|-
CASSSRTTSGDQPQHF
TGTGCCAGCAGTTCCCGGACGACCAGCGGGGATCAGCCCCAGCATTTT
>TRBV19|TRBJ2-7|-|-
CASRPDRFYEQYF
TGTGCCAGTAGGCCAGACAGGTTCTACGAGCAGTACTTC
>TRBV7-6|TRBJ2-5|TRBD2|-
CASSLALLAGVRETQYF
TGTGCCAGCAGCTTAGCACTACTAGCGGGAGTACGAGAGACCCAGTACTTC
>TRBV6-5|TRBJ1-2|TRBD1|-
CASSDPGTGDGYTF
TGTGCCAGCAGCGACCCCGGGACAGGGGATGGCTACACCTTC
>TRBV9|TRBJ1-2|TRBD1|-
CASSDAGTGVYGYTF
TGTGCCAGCAGCGATGCCGGGACAGGGGTCTATGGCTACACCTTC
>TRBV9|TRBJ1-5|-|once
CASTPGDNHSNQPQHF
TGTGCCAGCACCCCCGGGGATAACCATAGCAATCAGCCCCAGCATTTT
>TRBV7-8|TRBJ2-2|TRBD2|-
CASSSRRPRLAGHTGELFF
TGTGCCAGCAGCTCGAGACGGCCCAGACTAGCGGGGCACACCGGGGAGCTGTTTTTT